This passage covers 15 T cell receptor beta chains from one sample sequenced in a study of persistence of HIV-infected CD4 T cells. The libraries were made with immunoSEQ version 4 in survey mode. Profiled with immunoSEQ multiplex PCR; TCRdb holds only in-frame clones, not every one. The sample shows 35,000 to 45,000 clones, around 89% of them seen only once. The antigens for these receptors are not known. Nonspecific anti-CD3/anti-CD28 bead stimulation represents the broad CD4+ T cell repertoire. CD4+ T cells upregulating both CD40 ligand and CD69 were sorted as responding cells. Sequencing was performed on CD4+ T cells sorted from PBMCs after approximately 19-hour stimulation, taken from a patient who received antiretroviral therapy. The receptors derive from an adult woman with HIV who was CMV-seropositive.

This chain links TRBV12-3 or TRBV12-4 with TRBJ2-7; perhaps TRBD2 as D (5 bases). With 3 bases removed from V and 2 bases from J, the gap between germline ends came to 8 bases. The CDR3 consists of 13 residues. The CDR3 here is CASSLAEAYEQYF. CDR3 nucleotides: TGTGCCAGCAGTTTGGCGGAGGCCTACGAGCAGTACTTC.

The chain joins TRBV30 to TRBJ1-1; D possibly corresponds to TRBD1 (5 bases). Trimming removed 3 bases from V and 0 bases from J, with 8 bases in between. CDR1 GTSNPN and CDR2 SVGIG come from the germline V gene (reference sequence). The CDR3 runs to 13 residues. The CDR3 loop is CAWRGLVNTEAFF. The DNA of the CDR3 is TGTGCCTGGAGGGGACTGGTGAACACTGAAGCTTTCTTT. Full variable domain (outside the CDR3, taken from reference TRBV30 and TRBJ1-1): SQTIHQWPATLVQPVGSPLSLECTVEGTSNPNLYWYRQAAGRGLQLLFYSVGIGQISSEVPQNLSASRPQDRQFILSSKKLLLSDSGFYLCAWRGLVNTEAFFGQGTRLTVV.

This clone was counted only a few times. V and J are TRBV5-1 and TRBJ1-1; tentatively, D is TRBD1 (5 bases). Germline values: CDR1 SGHRS, CDR2 YFSETQ. The CDR3 is 16 amino acids. V gave up 1 base and J gave up 5 bases, with 18 bases separating them. The CDR3 coding sequence is TGCGCCAGCAGCTTGTCCCCGAGCCAGGGATCAACTGAAGCTTTCTTT. It specifies CASSLSPSQGSTEAFF.

The chain links TRBV24-1 to TRBJ2-6; D might be TRBD1 (5 bases). The CDR3 consists of 17 residues. Germline-derived CDR1 and CDR2 are KGHDR and SFDVKD. The ends were cut back, 7 bases at V and 1 base at J, with 16 bases in the middle. The CDR3 nucleotides are TGTGCCACCAGAACAGGTGCCTGGGGTTCTGGGGCCAACGTCCTGACTTTC. It is translated as CATRTGAWGSGANVLTF.

V is TRBV5-4 and J is TRBJ1-2; weak D call: TRBD1 (6 bases). The germline CDR1 and CDR2 sequences are SGHNT and YYREEE (reference sequence). The CDR3 totals 15 residues. V gave up 4 bases and J gave up 4 bases, with 17 bases separating them. The CDR3 DNA reads as TGTGCCAGCAGCCCGCAACAGGGTTCACGCTATGGCTACACCTTC. Translation gives CASSPQQGSRYGYTF.

A single count supports this clone. This chain uses TRBV4-2 with TRBJ2-1; 8 bases agree with TRBD2. Germline V gene sequence: CDR1 LGHNA, CDR2 YNFKEQ. This CDR3 contains 16 residues. Trimming removed 6 bases from V and 6 bases from J; junction bases left unmatched: 13. CDR3 amino acids: CASSREVSGVINEQFF. In nucleotides, the CDR3 is TGTGCCAGCAGTCGAGAGGTTAGCGGGGTCATCAATGAGCAGTTCTTC.

This chain connects TRBV29-1 to TRBJ1-1; D is ambiguous. The V gene lost 4 bases and the J gene lost 0 bases, with 9 bases spanning the gap. The CDR3 contains 13 residues. Germline values: CDR1 SQVTM, CDR2 ANQGSEA. The DNA of the CDR3 is TGCAGCGTTGCCGGTCCGGTGAACACTGAAGCTTTCTTT. This translates into CSVAGPVNTEAFF.

This chain joins TRBV6-5 and TRBJ1-5; TRBD1 is a possible D gene (5 bases). The V gene's germline CDR1 is MNHEY and CDR2 SVGAGI. The CDR3 extends over 14 amino acids. The ends were cut back, 2 bases at V and 5 bases at J, with 10 bases in the middle. The CDR3 nucleotides are TGTGCCAGCAGTTACGAGGGGACTGATCAGCCCCAGCATTTT. Translation: CASSYEGTDQPQHF.

In this sample, this clone turned up once. This rearrangement joins TRBV6-5 to TRBJ1-5; 9 nucleotides align to TRBD1. V gave up 5 bases and J gave up 3 bases; unmatched junction bases: 2. The CDR3 sequence is 14 residues long. The germline gives CDR1 MNHEY, CDR2 SVGAGI. Here the CDR3 reads CASSTGGHNQPQHF. The CDR3 region has the DNA TGTGCCAGCAGTACAGGGGGCCACAATCAGCCCCAGCATTTT.

The chain couples TRBV30 to TRBJ1-5; D is uncertain. This CDR3 has 14 amino acids. Trimming shortened V by 2 bases and J by 3 bases, and 11 bases separated the two germline ends. Germline V CDR1 and CDR2: GTSNPN, SVGIG (reference sequence). This chain's CDR3 is CAWSSGQINQPQHF. The CDR3 DNA is TGTGCCTGGAGTTCTGGGCAAATCAATCAGCCCCAGCATTTT.

The V gene is TRBV12-5, the J gene TRBJ1-6; D is undetermined. The CDR3 has 13 residues. Germline CDR1 reads LGHNT; CDR2 reads FRNRAP. V was clipped by 0 bases and J by 7 bases, with 4 bases between them. The CDR3 DNA reads TGTGCTAGTGGTTTGGTACAGAATTCACCCCTCCACTTT. It encodes CASGLVQNSPLHF.

This chain links TRBV19 with TRBJ1-1; D might be TRBD1 (6 bases). CDR3 length: 16 residues. Germline V gene sequence: CDR1 LNHDA, CDR2 SQIVND (reference sequence). Trimming stripped 5 bases from V and 1 base from J, with 17 bases between. Here the CDR3 reads CASSAYRDTANTEAFF. Written as DNA, the CDR3 is TGTGCCAGTAGTGCTTACCGGGACACCGCGAACACTGAAGCTTTCTTT.

This chain links TRBV29-1 with TRBJ1-2; no reliable D call. Germline V gives CDR1 SQVTM, CDR2 ANQGSEA. This CDR3 contains 11 residues. V lost 2 bases to trimming and J lost 8 bases, with 9 bases between them. CDR3 sequence: CSVENGVGYTF. The CDR3 coding sequence is TGCAGCGTTGAAAACGGGGTCGGCTACACCTTC.

V is TRBV10-3 and J is TRBJ1-2; D is ambiguous. V lost 2 bases and J 0 bases, leaving 7 bases between the germline ends. Germline CDR1 is ENHRY and CDR2 is SYGVKD. There are 14 residues in the CDR3. CDR3 protein: CAISEPVTNYGYTF. The CDR3 nucleotides are TGTGCCATCAGTGAGCCAGTGACTAACTATGGCTACACCTTC.

V gene TRBV7-9 combines with J gene TRBJ1-4; D unresolved. The CDR3 is 15 amino acids. Germline V gives CDR1 SEHNR, CDR2 FQNEAQ (reference sequence). Trimming pared 1 base from V and 8 bases from J, leaving 14 bases between. Written as DNA, the CDR3 is TGTGCCAGCAGCTTAGATAGCACCCTTGGAGAAAAACTGTTTTTT. Residues: CASSLDSTLGEKLFF.